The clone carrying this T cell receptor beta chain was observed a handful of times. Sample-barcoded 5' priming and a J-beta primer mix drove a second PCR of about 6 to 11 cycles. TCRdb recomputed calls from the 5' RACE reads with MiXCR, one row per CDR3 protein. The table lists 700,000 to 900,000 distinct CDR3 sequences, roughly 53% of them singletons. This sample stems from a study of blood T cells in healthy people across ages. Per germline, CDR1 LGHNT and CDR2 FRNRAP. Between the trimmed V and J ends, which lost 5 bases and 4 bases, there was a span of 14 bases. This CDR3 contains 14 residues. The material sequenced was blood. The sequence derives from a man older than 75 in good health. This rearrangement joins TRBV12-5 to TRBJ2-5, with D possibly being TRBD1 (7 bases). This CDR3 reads CASGTTGEVETQYF. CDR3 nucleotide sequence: TGTGCTAGTGGTACCACAGGGGAGGTAGAGACCCAGTACTTC.